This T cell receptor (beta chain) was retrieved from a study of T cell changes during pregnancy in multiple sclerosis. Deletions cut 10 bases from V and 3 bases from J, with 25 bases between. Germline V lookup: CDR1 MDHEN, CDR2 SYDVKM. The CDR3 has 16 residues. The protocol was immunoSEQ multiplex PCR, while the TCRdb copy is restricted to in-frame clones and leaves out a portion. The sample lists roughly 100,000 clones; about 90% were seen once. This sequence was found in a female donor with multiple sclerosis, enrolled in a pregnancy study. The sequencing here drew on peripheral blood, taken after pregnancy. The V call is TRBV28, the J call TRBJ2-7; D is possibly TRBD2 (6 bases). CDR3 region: CATFGSRGGEFYEQYF. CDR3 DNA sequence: TGTGCCACCTTTGGGTCCCGGGGAGGAGAATTCTACGAGCAGTACTTC.